This T cell receptor (beta chain) was sequenced in a study of T-cell reconstitution after alpha-beta-depleted transplantation in children. TCRbeta library preparation incorporated unique molecular identifiers. From the PCR reads, TCRdb called clonotypes with MiXCR, one entry per CDR3 protein. Among 600,000 to 700,000 distinct CDR3 sequences listed, approximately 16% were seen once. The V gene's germline CDR1 is MNHEY and CDR2 SMNVEV (reference sequence). Trimming removed 2 bases from V and 8 bases from J; junction bases left unmatched: 7. This CDR3 has 15 residues. The V call is TRBV27, the J call TRBJ2-7; 12 nucleotides agree with TRBD1. The receptor comes from a human donor who donated a stem cell graft to a child with acute myeloid leukemia. This specimen consisted of PBMCs from the stem cell graft donor, obtained from the stem cell graft. The CDR3 DNA reads TGTGCCAGCAGTTTACTAATGGGACAGGGGGCTCAGCAGTACTTC. Protein sequence: CASSLLMGQGAQQYF.